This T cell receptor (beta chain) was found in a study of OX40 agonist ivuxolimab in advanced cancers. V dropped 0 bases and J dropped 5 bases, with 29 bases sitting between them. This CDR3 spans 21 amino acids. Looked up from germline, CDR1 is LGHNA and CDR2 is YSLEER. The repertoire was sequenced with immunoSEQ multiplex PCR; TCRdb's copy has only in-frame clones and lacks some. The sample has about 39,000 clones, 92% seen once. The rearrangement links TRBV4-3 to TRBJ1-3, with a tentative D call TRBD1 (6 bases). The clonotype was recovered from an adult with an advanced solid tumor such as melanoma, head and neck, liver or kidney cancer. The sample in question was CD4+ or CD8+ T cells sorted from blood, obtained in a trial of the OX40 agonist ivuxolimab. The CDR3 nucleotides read TGCGCCAGCAGCCAAGAAGGGCGTCTTAGGGGGGGTGGGGCAGAAAGAAACACCATATATTTT. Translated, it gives CASSQEGRLRGGGAERNTIYF.